Following are 8 T cell receptor beta chains from one sample sequenced in a study of response to subunit inactivated influenza vaccine. TCRdb reanalysed the RT-PCR reads using MiXCR and keeps one entry per CDR3 protein. Among about 780,000 distinct CDR3 sequences listed, about a fifth were seen once. This specimen was PBMCs from blood, taken about 5 days after vaccination. The receptors derive from a man over 45 who received an inactivated influenza vaccine.

This clonotype was found many times. The chain carries TRBV9 and TRBJ1-4, with D possibly matching TRBD1 (6 bases). V was trimmed by 1 base and J by 2 bases, leaving 12 bases between them. Germline CDR1 is SGDLS and CDR2 is YYNGEE. The CDR3 consists of 16 residues. CDR3 region: CASSVSTGATNEKLFF. The DNA for the CDR3 is TGTGCCAGCAGCGTAAGCACGGGGGCTACTAATGAAAAACTGTTTTTT.

This clonotype was counted only a few times. The rearrangement uses TRBV27 and TRBJ2-1, with 7 bases aligning to TRBD1. Germline V gene data show CDR1 as MNHEY and CDR2 as SMNVEV (reference sequence). The CDR3 runs 15 residues. With V trimmed by 7 bases and J by 4 bases, 10 bases remained unmatched. DNA for the CDR3: TGTGCCAGCACCGAGGGACAGCCCCAATACAATGAGCAGTTCTTC. This encodes CASTEGQPQYNEQFF.

The chain couples TRBV10-3 to TRBJ2-1; D is possibly TRBD2 (6 bases). V shed 5 bases and J shed 0 bases, with 11 bases lying between them. This CDR3 comprises 15 residues. CDR1 and CDR2 (germline): ENHRY, SYGVKD. The CDR3 DNA reads as TGTGCCATCAGTCGTAGCGGTAGCTCCTACAATGAGCAGTTCTTC. Translating gives CAISRSGSSYNEQFF.

The CDR3 loop is CATRGETAYEQYF. The CDR3 DNA is TGTGCCACCAGAGGTGAGACTGCCTACGAGCAGTACTTC. This chain connects TRBV10-3 to TRBJ2-7; D not certain. Germline assignment: CDR1 ENHRY and CDR2 SYGVKD. The CDR3 runs 13 residues. V shed 10 bases and J shed 2 bases, with 15 bases lying between them.

The chain employs TRBV7-9 and TRBJ1-1; 7 nucleotides agree with TRBD1. The CDR3 sequence is 17 residues long. The trim removed 1 base at V and 1 base at J, leaving 9 bases unmatched. The germline V gene has CDR1 SEHNR and CDR2 FQNEAQ (reference sequence). The CDR3 reads CASSLVVGTEWNTEAFF. CDR3 sequence (DNA): TGTGCCAGCAGCTTAGTAGTAGGGACAGAATGGAACACTGAAGCTTTCTTT.

This chain uses TRBV10-3 with TRBJ1-2; D unresolved. This CDR3 is built from 13 residues. Trimming cost V 6 bases and J 6 bases, with 14 bases left between them. The germline V gene has CDR1 ENHRY and CDR2 SYGVKD. The CDR3 nucleotides read TGTGCCATCAGCGGGCCGAAGGAGCATGGCTACACCTTC. Translation gives CAISGPKEHGYTF.

The V call is TRBV6-2 or TRBV6-3, the J call TRBJ2-3; 15 bases are a match to TRBD2. Germline values: CDR1 MNHEY, CDR2 SVGEGT. Trimming cost V 8 bases and J 5 bases; bases outside gene matches: 11. This CDR3 contains 17 residues. CDR3 DNA sequence: TGTGCCAGCCGAAGAGGGGGACTAGCGGGAGGACGAGATACGCAGTATTTT. Protein product: CASRRGGLAGGRDTQYF.

This clonotype was seen more than once but under ten times. The V gene is TRBV7-2, the J gene TRBJ2-1, with 12 nucleotides matching TRBD2. Germline V gene lookup returns CDR1 SGHTA and CDR2 FQGNSA. CDR3 length: 14 amino acids. Unmatched junction bases numbered 4, after V lost 7 bases and J lost 6 bases. CDR3 DNA sequence: TGTGCCAGCACCCTAGCGGGAGGGCCCAATGAGCAGTTCTTC. Translated, it gives CASTLAGGPNEQFF.